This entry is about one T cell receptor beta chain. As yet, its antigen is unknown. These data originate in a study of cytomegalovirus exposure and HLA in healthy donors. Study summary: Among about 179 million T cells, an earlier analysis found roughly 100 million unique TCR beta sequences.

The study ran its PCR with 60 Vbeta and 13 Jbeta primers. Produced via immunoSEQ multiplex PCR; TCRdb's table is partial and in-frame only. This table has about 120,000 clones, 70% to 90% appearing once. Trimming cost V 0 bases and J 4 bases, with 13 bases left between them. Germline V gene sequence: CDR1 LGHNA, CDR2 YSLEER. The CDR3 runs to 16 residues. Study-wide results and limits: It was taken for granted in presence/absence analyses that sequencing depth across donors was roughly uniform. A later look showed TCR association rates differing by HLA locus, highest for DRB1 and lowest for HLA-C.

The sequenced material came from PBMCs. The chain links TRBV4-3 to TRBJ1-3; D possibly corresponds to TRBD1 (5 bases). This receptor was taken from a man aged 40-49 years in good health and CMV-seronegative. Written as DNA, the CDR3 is TGCGCCAGCAGCCAAGAGATTCGCGGGGCCGGAAACACCATATATTTT. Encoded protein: CASSQEIRGAGNTIYF.